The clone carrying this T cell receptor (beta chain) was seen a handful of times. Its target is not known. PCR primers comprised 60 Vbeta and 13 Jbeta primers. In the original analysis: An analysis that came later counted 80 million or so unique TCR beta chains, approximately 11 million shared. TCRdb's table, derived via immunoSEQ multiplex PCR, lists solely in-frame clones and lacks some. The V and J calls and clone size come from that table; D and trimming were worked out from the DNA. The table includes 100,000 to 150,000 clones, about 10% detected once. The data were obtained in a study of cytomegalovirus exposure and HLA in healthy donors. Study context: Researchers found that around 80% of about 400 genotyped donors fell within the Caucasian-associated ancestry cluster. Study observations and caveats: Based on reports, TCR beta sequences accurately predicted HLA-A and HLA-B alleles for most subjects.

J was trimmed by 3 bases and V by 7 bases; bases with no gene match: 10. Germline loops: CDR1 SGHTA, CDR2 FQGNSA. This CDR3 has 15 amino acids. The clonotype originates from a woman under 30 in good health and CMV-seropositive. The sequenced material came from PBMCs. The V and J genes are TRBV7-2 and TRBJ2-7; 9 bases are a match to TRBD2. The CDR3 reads CASTLTGLAIYEQYF. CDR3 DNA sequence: TGTGCCAGCACCCTAACGGGACTAGCTATCTACGAGCAGTACTTC.